Listed here are 16 T cell receptor beta chains from one sample, sequenced in a study of blood T cell repertoires in COVID-19. The repertoire was sequenced with immunoSEQ multiplex PCR; TCRdb's copy has only in-frame clones and lacks some. The data show over 250,000 clones, with 80% to 90% seen just once and under 4.5% held by the top ten. The sequenced material came from PBMCs or T cells enriched from blood (not recorded which). Source of these receptors: a man aged 25 to 40 with acute COVID-19.

This chain connects TRBV6-5 to TRBJ2-7; 12 bases map to TRBD1. There are 15 residues in the CDR3. V lost 0 bases to trimming and J lost 7 bases; unmatched junction nucleotides: 4. Germline V gives CDR1 MNHEY, CDR2 SVGAGI. This chain's CDR3 is CASSYSGTGGWEQYV. CDR3 nucleotide sequence: TGTGCCAGCAGTTACTCCGGGACAGGGGGCTGGGAGCAGTACGTC.

The chain combines TRBV7-9 with TRBJ2-1, with D possibly being TRBD1 (6 bases). Trimming stripped 4 bases from V and 7 bases from J, with 17 bases between. CDR3 length equals 15 residues. Germline CDR1 is SEHNR and CDR2 is FQNEAQ (reference sequence). The CDR3 loop is CASSSLTTGSNEQFF. CDR3 coding DNA: TGTGCCAGCAGCTCCCTCACGACAGGTTCAAATGAGCAGTTCTTC.

This rearrangement joins TRBV7-3 to TRBJ2-1; possibly TRBD2 for D (6 bases). V lost 8 bases to trimming and J lost 6 bases, with 17 bases between them. This CDR3 has 14 amino acids. The germline gives CDR1 SGHTA, CDR2 FQGTGA. This chain's CDR3 is CASSGGVGSNEQFF. CDR3 nucleotides: TGTGCCAGCTCCGGAGGGGTAGGGTCCAATGAGCAGTTCTTC.

Details on this clone: A read error may produce the germline difference seen at one junction end. The V and J genes are TRBV7-7 and TRBJ2-5, with D possibly matching TRBD2 (5 bases). This CDR3 comprises 15 residues. Per the germline V gene, CDR1 is SSHAT and CDR2 is FNYEAQ (reference sequence). Written as DNA, the CDR3 is TGTGCTAGCAGCTTAGGCCTAGCACCACGAGAGACCCAGTACTTC. Its protein product is CASSLGLAPRETQYF. The complete variable domain, with remaining parts taken from reference TRBV7-7 and TRBJ2-5, reads GAGVSQSPRYKVTKRGQDVTLRCDPISSHATLYWYQQALGQGPEFLTYFNYEAQPDKSGLPSDRFSAERPEGSISTLTIQRTEQRDSAMYRCASSLGLAPRETQYFGPGTRLLVL.

The CDR3, as DNA: TGTGCCAGCAGCTTGACAGCACCTAACTATGGCTACACCTTC. Translation: CASSLTAPNYGYTF. The J gene is TRBJ1-2, the V gene TRBV5-6; D is unclear. The germline gives CDR1 SGHDT, CDR2 YYEEEE. V was shortened by 1 base and J by 0 bases, with 7 bases between the two germline ends. This CDR3 comprises 14 residues. The whole variable domain, remainder taken from reference TRBV5-6 and TRBJ1-2, is DAGVTQSPTHLIKTRGQQVTLRCSPKSGHDTVSWYQQALGQGPQFIFQYYEEEERQRGNFPDRFSGHQFPNYSSELNVNALLLGDSALYLCASSLTAPNYGYTFGSGTRLTVV.

V usage is TRBV28 and J usage is TRBJ1-6, with TRBD1 matching 9 bases. J was trimmed by 10 bases and V by 8 bases; bases with no gene match: 3. This CDR3 spans 12 amino acids. The germline gives CDR1 MDHEN, CDR2 SYDVKM. The CDR3 DNA reads TGTGCCAGCCAGGGACAGGGATCACCCCTCCACTTT. Residues: CASQGQGSPLHF.

Ten or more counts support this clone. The CDR3 loop reads CATSRGQKLPNQPQHF. CDR3 in DNA: TGTGCCACCAGCAGGGGACAGAAGCTTCCTAATCAGCCCCAGCATTTT. The chain is built from TRBV15 and TRBJ1-5, with 7 positions matching TRBD1. From germline, CDR1 is LNHNV and CDR2 YYDKDF (reference sequence). The V segment lost 3 bases and the J segment 4 bases; nucleotides outside the gene matches: 9. CDR3 length equals 16 residues.

The CDR3 sequence is CASSRQVMNTEAFF. The CDR3 nucleotides are TGTGCCAGCAGCCGCCAGGTCATGAACACTGAAGCTTTCTTT. The chain couples TRBV11-2 to TRBJ1-1; no clear D gene. Germline V gene sequence: CDR1 SGHAT, CDR2 FQNNGV. The CDR3 is 14 residues long. Trimming cost V 5 bases and J 0 bases, with 10 bases left between them. The variable domain in full, with the rest retrieved from reference TRBV11-2 and TRBJ1-1, is EAGVAQSPRYKIIEKRQSVAFWCNPISGHATLYWYQQILGQGPKLLIQFQNNGVVDDSQLPKDRFSAERLKGVDSTLKIQPAKLEDSAVYLCASSRQVMNTEAFFGQGTRLTVV.

The CDR3: CASSPSGSYEQYV. The CDR3 bases are TGTGCCAGCAGCCCCTCCGGGAGCTACGAGCAGTACGTC. The V gene is TRBV6-2 or TRBV6-3, the J gene TRBJ2-7, with a tentative D call TRBD2 (6 bases). V was trimmed by 6 bases and J by 3 bases, leaving 12 bases between them. This CDR3 is built from 13 residues. Germline CDR1 and CDR2: MNHEY and SVGEGT.

The chain is built from TRBV5-1 and TRBJ1-1; unclear D gene. This CDR3 has 14 residues. V was pared by 4 bases and J by 7 bases, with 17 bases between. Germline V CDR1 and CDR2: SGHRS, YFSETQ. The CDR3 protein is CASSPSTIAFEAFF. CDR3 DNA: TGCGCCAGCAGCCCATCTACAATAGCCTTTGAAGCTTTCTTT.

The chain has TRBV2 and TRBJ2-7; 7 nucleotides agree with TRBD1. This CDR3 contains 12 residues. The V gene's germline CDR1 is SNHLY and CDR2 FYNNEI. Trimming removed 5 bases from V and 3 bases from J; junction bases left unmatched: 1. CDR3 loop: CASSRQGYEQYV. In nucleotides, the CDR3 is TGTGCCAGCAGTAGACAGGGCTACGAGCAGTACGTC.

The gene calls are TRBV24-1 and TRBJ2-1; D possibly corresponds to TRBD2 (5 bases). CDR1 is KGHDR and CDR2 is SFDVKD in the germline V gene. The CDR3 consists of 14 residues. Trimming took 3 bases from V and 6 from J, leaving 11 bases between them. The CDR3 region is CATSDPSAGNEQFF. CDR3 DNA: TGTGCCACCAGTGATCCCAGTGCGGGCAATGAGCAGTTCTTC.

The chain couples TRBV5-5 to TRBJ2-7; TRBD1 is a possible D gene (6 bases). The CDR3 has 12 residues. V gave up 8 bases and J gave up 2 bases, with 11 bases separating them. From germline, CDR1 is SGHKS and CDR2 YYEKEE (reference sequence). The CDR3 region has the DNA TGTGCCAGTGGGGGCCAAACCTACGAGCAGTACGTC. Protein sequence: CASGGQTYEQYV.

The V call is TRBV18, the J call TRBJ2-2, with 8 bases matching TRBD1. The V and J ends lost 2 bases and 4 bases, in that order; junction bases with no gene match: 9. Germline assignment: CDR1 KGHSH and CDR2 LQKENI. The CDR3 has 17 amino acids. The CDR3 sequence: CASSPSLDRDVTGELFF. CDR3 DNA sequence: TGTGCCAGCTCACCAAGTTTGGACAGGGATGTCACCGGGGAGCTGTTTTTT.

The V and J genes are TRBV7-6 and TRBJ2-3, with 7 bases that match TRBD1. J was trimmed by 4 bases and V by 1 base; bases with no gene match: 2. This CDR3 contains 14 residues. Germline V gives CDR1 SGHVS, CDR2 FNYEAQ. The CDR3, as DNA: TGTGCCAGCAGCTTAGGAGGGGGCGCAGATACGCAGTATTTT. This translates into CASSLGGGADTQYF.

This clone showed up just a few times. The CDR3 loop is CASSTPGVRKNSPLHF. CDR3 sequence (DNA): TGTGCCAGCTCCACTCCGGGGGTCCGGAAGAATTCACCCCTCCACTTT. V and J are TRBV19 and TRBJ1-6; perhaps TRBD1 as D (5 bases). Trimming removed 9 bases from V and 7 bases from J, with 22 bases in between. Germline V gene lookup returns CDR1 LNHDA and CDR2 SQIVND (reference sequence). The CDR3 loop spans 16 amino acids. Complete variable domain (other parts from reference TRBV19 and TRBJ1-6): DGGITQSPKYLFRKEGQNVTLSCEQNLNHDAMYWYRQDPGQGLRLIYYSQIVNDFQKGDIAEGYSVSREKKESFPLTVTSAQKNPTAFYLCASSTPGVRKNSPLHFGNGTRLTVT.